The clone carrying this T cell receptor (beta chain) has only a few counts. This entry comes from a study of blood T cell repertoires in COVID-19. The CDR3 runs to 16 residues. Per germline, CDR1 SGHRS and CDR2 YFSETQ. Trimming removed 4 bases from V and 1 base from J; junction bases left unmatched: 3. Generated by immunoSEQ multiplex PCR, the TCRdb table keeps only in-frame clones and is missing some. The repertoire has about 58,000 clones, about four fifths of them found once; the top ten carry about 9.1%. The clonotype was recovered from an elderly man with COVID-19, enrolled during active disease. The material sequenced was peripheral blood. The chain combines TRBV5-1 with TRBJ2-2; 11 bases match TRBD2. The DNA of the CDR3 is TGCGCCAGCAGCCCACTAGCGGGAGTGAACACCGGGGAGCTGTTTTTT. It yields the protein CASSPLAGVNTGELFF.